A single sample is the source of the 3 T cell receptor beta chains below, sequenced in a study of monozygotic twins with cystic fibrosis. TCRdb keeps only in-frame clones here, not all; method: immunoSEQ multiplex PCR. The sample yields around 27,000 clones, 96% seen once. The sample consisted of blood. The receptors derive from a girl aged 2-10 years with cystic fibrosis.

J is TRBJ2-1 and V is TRBV15; maybe TRBD1 (6 bases). The germline V gene encodes CDR1 LNHNV and CDR2 YYDKDF (reference sequence). Trimming cost V 0 bases and J 7 bases, with 22 bases left between them. The CDR3 spans 18 residues. The CDR3 DNA is TGTGCCACCAGCAGAGATCGGAACGGACAGACCAAGGTGAATGAGCAGTTCTTC. The encoded protein is CATSRDRNGQTKVNEQFF.

The chain is built from TRBV6-5 and TRBJ2-5; 9 positions agree with TRBD1. The germline CDR1 and CDR2 sequences are MNHEY and SVGAGI. The trim removed 5 bases at V and 4 bases at J, leaving 2 bases unmatched. The CDR3 is 13 amino acids. CDR3 sequence (DNA): TGTGCCAGCAGTCGGACAGGGGCAGAGACCCAGTACTTC. This translates into CASSRTGAETQYF.

The chain carries TRBV27 and TRBJ2-5, with 10 bases identical to TRBD1. Germline V CDR1 and CDR2: MNHEY, SMNVEV (reference sequence). The CDR3 is 16 residues long. V dropped 1 base and J dropped 3; count of bases not matched to a gene: 5. The CDR3 sequence: CASSLWGQGRKETQYF. CDR3 sequence (DNA): TGTGCCAGCAGTTTATGGGGACAGGGGCGTAAAGAGACCCAGTACTTC.